The T cell receptor (beta chain) under discussion was sequenced for a study of brain T cells in children with intractable seizures. Study-wide results and limits: Pre- and post-surgery blood differed in depth, so pre-surgery absences may be undersampling. HCMV serostatus was not known, and viral specificity came from CDR3 similarity only.

The CDR3 is 15 residues long. CDR1 SGDLS and CDR2 YYNGEE come from the germline V gene. The V gene end was trimmed by 2 bases and the J gene end by 7 bases; junction bases not matched to a gene: 6. The time point is: blood from clinic visit 5 months post-surgery; TSC patient then seizure free. Sequencing was limited to surgery cases with top T cell transcript signatures in brain tissue. At least one anti-epileptic drug was given before surgery. The assay was immunoSEQ multiplex PCR, and TCRdb's table has in-frame clones only and misses some. The top ten clones hold around 6% of a sample with a few hundred thousand clones, over 85% of them seen once. About this clone: Its cognate antigen is unknown.

The material was peripheral blood, obtained roughly 5 months after surgery. This chain uses TRBV9 with TRBJ2-7; 13 bases match TRBD2. The origin of this receptor is a boy younger than two with tuberous sclerosis and intractable seizures. DNA for the CDR3: TGTGCCAGCAGCGTCGGACTAGCGGGAGTGGGAGAGCAGTACTTC. Translated: CASSVGLAGVGEQYF.